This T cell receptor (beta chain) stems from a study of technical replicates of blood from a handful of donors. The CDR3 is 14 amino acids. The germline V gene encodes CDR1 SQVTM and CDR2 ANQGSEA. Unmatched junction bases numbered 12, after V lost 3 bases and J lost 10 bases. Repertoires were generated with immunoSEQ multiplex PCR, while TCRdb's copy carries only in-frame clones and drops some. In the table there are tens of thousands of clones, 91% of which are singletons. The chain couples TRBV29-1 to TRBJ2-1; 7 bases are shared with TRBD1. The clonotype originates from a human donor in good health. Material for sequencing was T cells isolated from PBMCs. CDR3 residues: CSVDKGRGISEQFF. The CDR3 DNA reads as TGCAGCGTTGACAAGGGCAGGGGGATATCCGAGCAGTTCTTC.